This T cell receptor (beta chain) was observed in a study of T cell responses to AZD1222 COVID-19 vaccine. Findings of the study overall: Across the whole spike, CD4 TCRs peaked at regions 160-218 and 743-854. Following two doses of AZD1222, Spike-specific TCR breadth and depth rose. In a largely white British group with more females than males, clonal diversity was possibly underestimated.

Pooling of second doses given at about 4 or about 12 weeks was done. Germline CDR1 is GTSNPN and CDR2 is SVGIG (reference sequence). CDR3 length equals 12 residues. Libraries were prepared by immunoSEQ multiplex PCR; TCRdb keeps only in-frame clonotypes and omits some of them. The sample carries over 50,000 clones, roughly four fifths recorded once. As concerns this clone: Its antigen is as yet unknown.

This receptor was identified in an adult who received the AZD1222 COVID-19 vaccine. The chain is built from TRBV30 and TRBJ2-7; D not resolved. The DNA end lines up better with TRBJ2-5; the J call may be wrong. Here the sequenced sample was peripheral blood, taken 28 days after the second AZD1222 dose. As DNA, the CDR3 is TGTGCCTGGAGTGAGGTCGGGGAGACCCAGTACTTC. As protein: CAWSEVGETQYF.